This T cell receptor beta chain comes out of a study of OX40 agonist ivuxolimab in advanced cancers. The CDR3 is made up of 13 amino acids. The J segment lost 5 bases and the V segment lost 5 bases, leaving 5 bases of the junction unmatched. Germline loops: CDR1 SGHAT, CDR2 FQNNGV. Some clones are missing from TCRdb's copy, which holds only in-frame ones; the method was immunoSEQ multiplex PCR. Of about 79,000 clones listed, approximately 92% are singletons. About this clone: The target antigen is unknown.

Findings and caveats of the study: Compared with CD4+, CD8+ T cells on average had more expanded clones.

Sequenced material: CD4+ or CD8+ T cells sorted from blood, taken in a trial of the OX40 agonist ivuxolimab. The TCR sequence derives from an adult with an advanced solid tumor such as melanoma, head and neck, liver or kidney cancer. This chain connects TRBV11-2 to TRBJ2-5; TRBD2 matches at 7 bases. The CDR3 nucleotides read TGTGCCAGCAGCGCCCAGGGAGGGGAGACCCAGTACTTC. Its protein is CASSAQGGETQYF.